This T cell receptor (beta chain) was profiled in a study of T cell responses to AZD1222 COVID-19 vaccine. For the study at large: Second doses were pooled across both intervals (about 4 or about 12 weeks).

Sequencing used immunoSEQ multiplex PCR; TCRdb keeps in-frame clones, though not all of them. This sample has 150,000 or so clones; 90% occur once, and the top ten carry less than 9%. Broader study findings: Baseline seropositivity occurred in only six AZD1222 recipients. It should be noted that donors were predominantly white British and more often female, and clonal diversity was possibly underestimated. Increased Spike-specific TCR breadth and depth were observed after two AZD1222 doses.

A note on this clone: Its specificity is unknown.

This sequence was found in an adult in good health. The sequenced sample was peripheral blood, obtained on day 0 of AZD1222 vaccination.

CDR3 residues: CASSLGTVNTIYF. CDR3 bases: TGTGCCAGCAGCCTCGGGACAGTTAACACCATATATTTT. The chain is built from TRBV11-2 and TRBJ1-3; 7 bases match TRBD1. The CDR3 spans 13 residues. Per germline, CDR1 SGHAT and CDR2 FQNNGV. Losses at the gene ends were 5 bases for V and 7 bases for J; bases not matched to a gene: 5.